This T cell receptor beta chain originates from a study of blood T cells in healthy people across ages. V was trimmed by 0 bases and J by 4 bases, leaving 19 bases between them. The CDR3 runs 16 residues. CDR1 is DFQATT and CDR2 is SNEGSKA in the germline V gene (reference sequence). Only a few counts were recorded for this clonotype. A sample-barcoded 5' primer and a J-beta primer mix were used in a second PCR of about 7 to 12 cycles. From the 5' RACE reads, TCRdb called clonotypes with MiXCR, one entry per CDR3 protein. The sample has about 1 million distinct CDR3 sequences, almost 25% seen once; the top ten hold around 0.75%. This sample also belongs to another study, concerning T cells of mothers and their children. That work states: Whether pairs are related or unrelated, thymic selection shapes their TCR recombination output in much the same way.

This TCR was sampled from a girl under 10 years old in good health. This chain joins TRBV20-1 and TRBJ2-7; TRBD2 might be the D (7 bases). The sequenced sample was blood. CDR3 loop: CSARDIRGGHLYEQYF. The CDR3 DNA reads TGCAGTGCTAGAGATATAAGGGGGGGGCATTTGTACGAGCAGTACTTC.